This record looks at one TCR beta chain sequence and its context. In its sample, this clonotype was seen many times. Its antigen remains unidentified. The input lacks base qualities; no much larger clone sits a single base away. This sample was included in a study of T-cell memory formation after mild COVID-19 (dated by TCRdb to the early 2020s). Regarding the research as a whole: Most TCR sequence clusters were specific to one of the two donors. In two donors, T-cell clones that expanded and contracted after mild COVID-19 were followed by sequencing TCRalpha and TCRbeta repertoires longitudinally. Two young, previously healthy adult volunteers made up the cohort, one male and one female. Overall study outcomes, separate from this receptor: From day 15 to 85, contracting clones showed balanced CD4/CD8 phenotypes, whereas a second wave of clones that expanded from day 15 to 37 leaned towards CD4+. The detection of some responding clones in pre-infection memory suggests that pre-existing cross-reactive memory T cells joined the SARS-CoV-2 response. The study included only two mild cases, and larger cohorts that include severe cases with pre-infection samples were judged to be necessary. Contracting CD4+ clones appeared mostly in the CM and EM memory subsets, whereas CD8+ clones were enriched in EMRA. The second-wave clones that peaked on day 37 were not confirmed to be SARS-CoV-2 specific.

Ficoll-Paque density gradient centrifugation was the method used to isolate PBMCs. CDR1 and CDR2 are drawn from the germline V gene: MNHEY, SVGAGI. V was cut back by 5 bases and J by 7 bases, leaving a gap of 9 bases between them. The CDR3 measures 11 amino acids from cysteine to valine. The read is trimmed to its CDR3 DNA, 33 bases read in frame from base 1. The instrument was an Illumina NovaSeq 6000. TCRalpha and TCRbeta cDNA libraries were constructed by 5'RACE with constant-segment primers, with sample barcodes and unique molecular identifiers being introduced. RNA was extracted from every sample with Trizol reagent. The libraries were amplified in two PCR steps, and the second step added a second sample barcode and Illumina TruSeq adapters. Sequencing of libraries was performed on an Illumina NovaSeq with 2 x 150 bp paired-end reads. The study's processing was this. Demultiplexing of reads and collapsing into UMI-guided consensus sequences were performed with migec v1.2.7. Using mixcr v2.1.11, UMI consensuses were aligned to TRA and TRB V and J templates and then assembled into clonotypes. A clonotype was counted as expanded or contracted only when both edgeR and NoisET called the clonotype significant, with the noise models trained on biological replicates. For edgeR calls, the cutoffs were a false discovery rate-adjusted p below 0.01 and a log2 fold-change threshold of 1. As an exploratory analysis of dynamics, PCA with hierarchical clustering was applied to max-normalized trajectories of the 1000 most abundant clonotypes. Separately sequenced CD4+ and CD8+ repertoires were used to assign the CD4 or CD8 phenotype of responding clones. The public sequencing data were trimmed at Q25 with fastp and processed into clonotypes with MiXCR by TCRdb, which kept only in-frame beta chains. Every distinct CDR3 protein forms one entry, paired with its most common genes and DNA. The V and J calls were not made by the authors but by TCRdb's processing. The sample table records more than 300,000 distinct CDR3 sequences; about 20% of these occur just once. Roughly a fifth of the sample comes from the top ten.

Sequenced sample: PBMCs or a T cell subset sorted from them (not recorded which). The sequence was obtained from a man aged 18 to 30 who had mild COVID-19 (a few samples of this study predate the infection). The sample titles of this study are shuffled in the database, so cell type and time point are left out; the donor was told from shared clones. Recombination linked TRBV6-5 to TRBJ2-7, with no confident D gene call. The CDR3 protein sequence reads: CASSKGKEQYV. The DNA sequence is TGTGCCAGCAGTAAGGGTAAAGAGCAGTACGTC.